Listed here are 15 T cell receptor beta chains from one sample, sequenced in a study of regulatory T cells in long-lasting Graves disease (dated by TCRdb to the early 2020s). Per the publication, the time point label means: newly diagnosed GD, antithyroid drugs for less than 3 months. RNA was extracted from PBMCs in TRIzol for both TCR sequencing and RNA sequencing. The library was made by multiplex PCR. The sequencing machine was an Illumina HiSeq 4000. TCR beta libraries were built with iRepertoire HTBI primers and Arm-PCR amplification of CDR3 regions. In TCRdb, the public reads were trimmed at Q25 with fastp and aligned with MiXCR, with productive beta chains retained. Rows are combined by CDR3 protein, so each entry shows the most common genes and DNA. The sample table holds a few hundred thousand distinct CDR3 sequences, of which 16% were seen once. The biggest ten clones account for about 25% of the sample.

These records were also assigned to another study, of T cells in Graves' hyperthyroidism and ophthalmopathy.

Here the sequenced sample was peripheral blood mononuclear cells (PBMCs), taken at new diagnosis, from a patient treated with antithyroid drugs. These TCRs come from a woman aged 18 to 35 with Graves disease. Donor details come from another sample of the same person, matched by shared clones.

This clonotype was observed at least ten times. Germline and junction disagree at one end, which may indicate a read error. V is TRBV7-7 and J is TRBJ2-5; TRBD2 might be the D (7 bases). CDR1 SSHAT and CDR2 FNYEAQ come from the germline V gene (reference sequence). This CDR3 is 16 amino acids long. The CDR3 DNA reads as TGTGCTAGCAGCTTAGGCGGGGGCGCCGGGCAAGAGACCCAGTACTTC. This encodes CASSLGGGAGQETQYF.

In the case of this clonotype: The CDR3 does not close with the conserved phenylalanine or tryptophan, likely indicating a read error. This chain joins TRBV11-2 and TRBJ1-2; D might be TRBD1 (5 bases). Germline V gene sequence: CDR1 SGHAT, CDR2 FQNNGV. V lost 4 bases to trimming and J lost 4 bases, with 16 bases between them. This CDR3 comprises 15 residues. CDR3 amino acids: CASSSPSGTIYGYTL. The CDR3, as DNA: TGTGCCAGCAGCTCCCCCTCCGGGACTATCTATGGCTACACCCTC.

CDR3 region: CASSYSSGGWTSGTYNEQFF. Here the CDR3 DNA reads TGTGCCAGCAGTTACTCGTCAGGGGGCTGGACTAGCGGGACCTACAATGAGCAGTTCTTC. The chain recombines TRBV6-2 or TRBV6-3 with TRBJ2-1; 12 positions match TRBD2. CDR3 length: 20 amino acids. Trimming cost V 0 bases and J 2 bases; bases outside gene matches: 11. Looked up from germline, CDR1 is MNHEY and CDR2 is SVGEGT.

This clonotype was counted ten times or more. The CDR3 DNA reads as TGCAGTGCTAGAGATTGGTTGATAAGCTCCTACGAGCAGTACTTC. Translated, it gives CSARDWLISSYEQYF. The rearrangement links TRBV20-1 to TRBJ2-7; D is unclear. With 0 bases removed from V and 0 bases from J, the gap between germline ends came to 12 bases. CDR1 and CDR2 (germline): DFQATT, SNEGSKA (reference sequence). The CDR3 extends over 15 amino acids.

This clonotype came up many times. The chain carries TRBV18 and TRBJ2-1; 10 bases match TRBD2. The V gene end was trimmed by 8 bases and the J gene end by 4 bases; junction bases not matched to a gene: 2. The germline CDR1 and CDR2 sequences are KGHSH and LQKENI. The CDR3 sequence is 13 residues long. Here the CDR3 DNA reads TGTGCCAGCCTAGCGGGAGCTTACAATGAGCAGTTCTTC. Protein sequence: CASLAGAYNEQFF.

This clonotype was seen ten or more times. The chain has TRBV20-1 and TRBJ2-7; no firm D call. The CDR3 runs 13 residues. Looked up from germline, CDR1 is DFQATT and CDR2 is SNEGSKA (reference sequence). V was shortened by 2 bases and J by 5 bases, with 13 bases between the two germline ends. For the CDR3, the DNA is TGCAGTGCTAGACCCCCCCTGTCGGACGAGCAGTACTTC. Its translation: CSARPPLSDEQYF.

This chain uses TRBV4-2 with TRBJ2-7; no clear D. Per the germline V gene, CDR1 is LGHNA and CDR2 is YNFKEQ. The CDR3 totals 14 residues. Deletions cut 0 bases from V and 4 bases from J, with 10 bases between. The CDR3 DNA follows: TGTGCCAGCAGCCAAGATATGGGGATTTACGAGCAGTACTTC. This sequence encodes CASSQDMGIYEQYF.

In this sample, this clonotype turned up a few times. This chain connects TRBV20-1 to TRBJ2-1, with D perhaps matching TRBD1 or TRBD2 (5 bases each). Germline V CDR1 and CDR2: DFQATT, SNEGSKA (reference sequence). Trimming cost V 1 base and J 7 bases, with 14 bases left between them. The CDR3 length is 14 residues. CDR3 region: CSARGKGEGNEQFF. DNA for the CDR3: TGCAGTGCTAGAGGGAAGGGAGAGGGGAATGAGCAGTTCTTC.

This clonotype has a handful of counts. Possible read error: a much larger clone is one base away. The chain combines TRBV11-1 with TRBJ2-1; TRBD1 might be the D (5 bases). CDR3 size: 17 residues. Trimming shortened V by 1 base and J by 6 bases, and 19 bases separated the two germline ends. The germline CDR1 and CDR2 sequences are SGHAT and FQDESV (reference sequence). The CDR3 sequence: CASSLVRTAWGSNEQFF. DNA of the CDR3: TGTGCCAGCAGCTTAGTGCGGACGGCCTGGGGCTCCAATGAGCAGTTCTTC.

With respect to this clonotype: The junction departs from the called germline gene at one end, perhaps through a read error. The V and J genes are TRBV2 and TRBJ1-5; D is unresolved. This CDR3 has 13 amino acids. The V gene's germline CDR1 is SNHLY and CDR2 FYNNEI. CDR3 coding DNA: TGCGCCAGCAGCCCCACCCCAAATCAGCCCCAGCATTTT. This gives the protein CASSPTPNQPQHF.

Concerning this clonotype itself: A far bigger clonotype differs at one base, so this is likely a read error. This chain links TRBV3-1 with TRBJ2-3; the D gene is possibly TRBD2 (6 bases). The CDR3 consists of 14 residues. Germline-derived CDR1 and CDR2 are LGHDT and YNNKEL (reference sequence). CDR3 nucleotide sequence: TGTGCCAGCAGCCAGTCCGGGAGTCCCTACGAGCGGTACTTC. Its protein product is CASSQSGSPYERYF.

DNA for the CDR3: TGTGCCAGCAGCTCCAGTACCTTAGCCAAAAACATTCAGTACTTC. Its protein is CASSSSTLAKNIQYF. The V gene is TRBV7-9, the J gene TRBJ2-4; D is uncertain. CDR1 and CDR2 (germline): SEHNR, FQNEAQ (reference sequence). Trimming removed 4 bases at V and 0 bases at J, with 10 bases between. The CDR3 totals 15 residues.

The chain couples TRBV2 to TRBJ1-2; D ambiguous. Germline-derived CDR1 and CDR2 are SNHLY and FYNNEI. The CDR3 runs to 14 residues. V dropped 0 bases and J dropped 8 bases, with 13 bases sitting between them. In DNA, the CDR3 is TGTGCCAGCAGTGAAGCGCTTTTCTCCACCGGCTACACCTTC. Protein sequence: CASSEALFSTGYTF.

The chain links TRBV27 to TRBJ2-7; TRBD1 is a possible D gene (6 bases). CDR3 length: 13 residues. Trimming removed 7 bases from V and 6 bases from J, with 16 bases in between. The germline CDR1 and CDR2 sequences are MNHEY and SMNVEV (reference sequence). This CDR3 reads CASNRKQGSEQYF. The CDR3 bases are TGTGCCAGCAATCGTAAACAGGGCTCCGAGCAGTACTTC.

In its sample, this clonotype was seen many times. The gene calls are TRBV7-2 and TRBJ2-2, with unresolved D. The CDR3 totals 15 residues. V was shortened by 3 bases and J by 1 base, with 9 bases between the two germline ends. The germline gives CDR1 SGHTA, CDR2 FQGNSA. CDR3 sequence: CASSFSILNTGELFF. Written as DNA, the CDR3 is TGTGCCAGCAGCTTTTCTATCCTGAACACCGGGGAGCTGTTTTTT.